These 3 T cell receptor beta chains were all obtained from the same sample, sequenced in a study of blood T cell repertoires in COVID-19. Sequenced by immunoSEQ multiplex PCR; TCRdb stores in-frame clones only, minus some. The sample yields 250,000 to 350,000 clones, over 75% seen once. The material sequenced was peripheral blood. All receptors derive from a woman in her sixties with acute or convalescent COVID-19.

The chain links TRBV5-4 to TRBJ2-4, with unresolved D. V lost 4 bases and J 1 base, leaving 9 bases between the germline ends. This CDR3 is 14 amino acids long. The V gene's germline CDR1 is SGHNT and CDR2 YYREEE (reference sequence). The chain's CDR3 is CASSAFTAKNIQYF. CDR3 in DNA: TGTGCCAGCAGCGCCTTCACTGCCAAAAACATTCAGTACTTC.

V usage is TRBV9 and J usage is TRBJ1-4; D is unclear. Trimming cost V 4 bases and J 0 bases, with 10 bases left between them. The CDR3 spans 15 residues. Per the germline V gene, CDR1 is SGDLS and CDR2 is YYNGEE. CDR3 sequence reads: CASSPELTTNEKLFF. CDR3 in DNA: TGTGCCAGCAGCCCCGAGCTTACAACTAATGAAAAACTGTTTTTT.

This clone was seen a few times. The chain uses TRBV28 and TRBJ1-6, with D unresolved. The CDR3 loop spans 12 amino acids. Deletions cut 8 bases from V and 4 bases from J, with 6 bases between. Germline V lookup: CDR1 MDHEN, CDR2 SYDVKM. CDR3 amino acids: CASSGYNSPLHF. For the CDR3, the DNA is TGTGCCAGCTCGGGGTATAATTCACCCCTCCACTTT.